These 5 T cell receptor beta chains were sequenced from one sample in a study of T cells in Graves' hyperthyroidism and ophthalmopathy (dated by TCRdb to the late 2010s). Receptor libraries were prepared by multiplex PCR. Sequencer: Illumina HiSeq 2000. The TCR beta CDR3 regions were amplified from RNA transcripts. For the first round of RT-PCR on the TCR CDR3, the HTBI primer set was used together with the Qiagen OneStep RT-PCR kit. The public reads were reprocessed in TCRdb via fastp at Q25 and MiXCR, keeping in-frame beta chains. A single entry per CDR3 protein holds the most common genes and DNA from its merged rows. Across this sample there are 500,000 to 600,000 distinct CDR3 sequences, with 35% to 50% seen only once. The ten largest make up 44% of the sample. Sample: peripheral blood or thyroid tissue (not recorded which). These receptors were taken from an adult woman with Graves' disease, either hyperthyroidism or ophthalmopathy (not recorded which).

V gene TRBV11-2 combines with J gene TRBJ2-7; no definite D call. V shed 3 bases and J shed 3 bases, with 12 bases lying between them. The CDR3 runs 14 residues. CDR1 and CDR2 (germline): SGHAT, FQNNGV. The CDR3: CASSLDPNFYEQYF. The CDR3 DNA reads as TGTGCCAGCAGCTTGGACCCCAACTTCTACGAGCAGTACTTC.

V gene TRBV4-1 combines with J gene TRBJ2-7; the D gene is possibly TRBD1 (6 bases). From germline, CDR1 is MGHRA and CDR2 YSYEKL. Trimming left V 4 bases short and J 2 bases short, with 12 bases between. The CDR3 length is 14 residues. Written as DNA, the CDR3 is TGCGCCAGCAGCCTCAGGGGACCCACCTACGAGCAGTACTTC. It encodes CASSLRGPTYEQYF.

This clonotype was recorded at least ten times. The gene calls are TRBV4-1 and TRBJ1-4; possibly TRBD1 for D (5 bases). Germline lookup yields CDR1 MGHRA and CDR2 YSYEKL. The CDR3 has 15 residues. V dropped 5 bases and J dropped 7 bases, with 17 bases sitting between them. The CDR3 loop is CASSTSGGLFEKLFF. In DNA, the CDR3 is TGCGCCAGCAGCACCTCCGGGGGATTATTTGAAAAACTGTTTTTT.

The rearrangement uses TRBV20-1 and TRBJ2-5; no firm D call. CDR3 size: 13 residues. Germline assignment: CDR1 DFQATT and CDR2 SNEGSKA (reference sequence). V gave up 0 bases and J gave up 5 bases, with 10 bases separating them. The CDR3 DNA is TGCAGTGCTAGAGATCAAGGATTCGAGACCCAGTACTTC. It codes for CSARDQGFETQYF.

This clonotype was seen at least ten times. The chain is built from TRBV7-9 and TRBJ2-6; 10 nucleotides line up with TRBD1. The J segment lost 2 bases and the V segment lost 7 bases, leaving 8 bases of the junction unmatched. The CDR3 runs 17 residues. CDR1 and CDR2 from the germline V gene are SEHNR and FQNEAQ (reference sequence). CDR3 coding DNA: TGTGCCAGCATCATGGACAGGGGGTCGGCTGGGGCCAACGTCCTGACTTTC. Translating gives CASIMDRGSAGANVLTF. Looking up the rest from reference TRBV7-9 and TRBJ2-6 gives the full variable domain: DTGVSQNPRHKITKRGQNVTFRCDPISEHNRLYWYRQTLGQGPEFLTYFQNEAQLEKSRLLSDRFSAERPKGSFSTLEIQRTEQGDSAMYLCASIMDRGSAGANVLTFGAGSRLTVL.